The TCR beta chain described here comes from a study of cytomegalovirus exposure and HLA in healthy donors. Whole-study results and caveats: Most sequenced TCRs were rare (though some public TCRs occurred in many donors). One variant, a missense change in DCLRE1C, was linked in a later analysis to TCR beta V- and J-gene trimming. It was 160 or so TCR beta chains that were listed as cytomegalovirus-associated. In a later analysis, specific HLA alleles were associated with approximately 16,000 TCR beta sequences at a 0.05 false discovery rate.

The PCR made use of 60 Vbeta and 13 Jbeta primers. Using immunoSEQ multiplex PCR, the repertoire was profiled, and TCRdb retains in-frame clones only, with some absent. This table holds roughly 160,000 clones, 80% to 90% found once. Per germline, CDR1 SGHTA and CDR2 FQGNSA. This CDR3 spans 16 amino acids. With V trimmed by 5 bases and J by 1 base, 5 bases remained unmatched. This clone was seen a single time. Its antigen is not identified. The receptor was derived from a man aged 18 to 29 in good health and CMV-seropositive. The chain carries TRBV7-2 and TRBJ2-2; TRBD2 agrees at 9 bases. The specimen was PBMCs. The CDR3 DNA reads TGTGCCAGCAGCATACGTAGCGGGGGGAACACCGGGGAGCTGTTTTTT. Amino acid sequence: CASSIRSGGNTGELFF.